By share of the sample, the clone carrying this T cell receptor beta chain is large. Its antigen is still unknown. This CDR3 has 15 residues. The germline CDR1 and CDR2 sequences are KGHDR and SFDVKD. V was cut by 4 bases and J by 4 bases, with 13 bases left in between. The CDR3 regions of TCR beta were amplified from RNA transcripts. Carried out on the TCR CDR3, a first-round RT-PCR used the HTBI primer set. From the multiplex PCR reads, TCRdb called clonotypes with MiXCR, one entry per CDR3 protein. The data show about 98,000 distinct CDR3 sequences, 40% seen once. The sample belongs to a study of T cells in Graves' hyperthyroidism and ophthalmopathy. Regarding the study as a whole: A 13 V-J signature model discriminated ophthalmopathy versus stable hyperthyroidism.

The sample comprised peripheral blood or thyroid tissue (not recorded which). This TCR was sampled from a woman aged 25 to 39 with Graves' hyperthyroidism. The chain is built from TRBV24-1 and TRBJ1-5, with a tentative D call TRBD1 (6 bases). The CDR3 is CATSETGRPNQPQHF. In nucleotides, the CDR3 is TGTGCCACCAGTGAAACAGGGAGACCGAATCAGCCCCAGCATTTT.